Listed here are 21 T cell receptor beta chains from one sample, sequenced in a study of blood T cell repertoires in COVID-19. Data came from immunoSEQ multiplex PCR; TCRdb stores just in-frame clones and leaves some out. The data contain around 450,000 clones, approximately 90% of them singletons. Specimen: PBMCs or T cells enriched from blood (not recorded which). These receptors were obtained from a woman younger than 35 who had recovered from COVID-19.

The chain uses TRBV5-4 and TRBJ2-3; 8 nucleotides align to TRBD2. The CDR3 spans 15 residues. Germline values: CDR1 SGHNT, CDR2 YYREEE (reference sequence). V gave up 0 bases and J gave up 6 bases; unmatched junction bases: 6. The CDR3 sequence: CASSLELAEVDTQYF. CDR3 coding DNA: TGTGCCAGCAGCTTGGAACTAGCGGAGGTGGATACGCAGTATTTT.

Details on this clone: In the same sample, other DNA sequences code for this CDR3. The chain couples TRBV3-1 (or the pseudogene TRBV3-2) to TRBJ2-7; 9 bases map to TRBD1. There are 13 residues in the CDR3. Looked up from germline, CDR1 is LGHDT and CDR2 is YNNKEL (reference sequence). The V segment lost 6 bases and the J segment 2 bases; nucleotides outside the gene matches: 2. This chain's CDR3 is CASSRQGAYEQYF. The CDR3 nucleotides are TGTGCCAGCAGTCGACAGGGGGCCTACGAGCAGTACTTC.

The V and J genes are TRBV5-1 and TRBJ2-3; possible D gene TRBD1, 6 bases. The CDR3 loop spans 17 amino acids. The germline V and J ends were trimmed by 1 base and 2 bases, with 17 bases remaining between them. The germline V gene encodes CDR1 SGHRS and CDR2 YFSETQ. The CDR3 is CASSLQGGGLNTDTQYF. In DNA form, the CDR3 reads TGCGCCAGCAGCTTGCAAGGGGGTGGTCTTAACACAGATACGCAGTATTTT.

The chain carries TRBV5-1 and TRBJ2-3, with 9 bases aligning to TRBD1. The CDR3 covers 20 residues. CDR1 is SGHRS, CDR2 YFSETQ, per germline. J was trimmed by 5 bases and V by 4 bases; bases with no gene match: 23. CDR3 region: CASSPRTGVKRGSFVDTQYF. CDR3 DNA sequence: TGCGCCAGCAGCCCAAGGACAGGGGTTAAGAGAGGTTCGTTTGTAGATACGCAGTATTTT.

The chain combines TRBV29-1 with TRBJ2-7; D is uncertain. The CDR3 loop spans 13 amino acids. CDR1 and CDR2 from the germline V gene are SQVTM and ANQGSEA. V gave up 2 bases and J gave up 0 bases, with 8 bases separating them. CDR3 loop: CSVEFPRSYEQYF. CDR3 DNA sequence: TGCAGCGTTGAATTCCCCCGCTCCTACGAGCAGTACTTC.

CDR3 sequence (DNA): TGTGCCAGCAGTTCCGACAGGGTAGGAGATACGCAGTATTTT. Its translation is CASSSDRVGDTQYF. The chain links TRBV28 to TRBJ2-3, with 7 bases that match TRBD1. The V gene's germline CDR1 is MDHEN and CDR2 SYDVKM. The trim removed 4 bases at V and 5 bases at J, leaving 6 bases unmatched. The CDR3 length is 14 residues.

The genes are TRBV6-5 and TRBJ1-1, with 7 bases aligning to TRBD1. After removal of 6 bases from V and 4 bases from J, the junction contained 11 bases not matched to a gene. The CDR3 extends over 15 amino acids. Germline V gene data show CDR1 as MNHEY and CDR2 as SVGAGI. This chain's CDR3 is CASRPNDREGTEAFF. The CDR3 nucleotides read TGTGCCAGCAGACCCAACGACAGGGAAGGCACTGAAGCTTTCTTT.

The V gene is TRBV5-6, the J gene TRBJ2-1; TRBD2 is a possible D gene (5 bases). The germline V and J ends were trimmed by 0 bases and 0 bases, with 13 bases remaining between them. The CDR3 extends over 17 amino acids. CDR1 is SGHDT, CDR2 YYEEEE, per germline. The CDR3 protein is CASSLEGSASSYNEQFF. The CDR3 coding sequence is TGTGCCAGCAGCTTGGAAGGTAGCGCGAGCTCCTACAATGAGCAGTTCTTC.

The chain employs TRBV10-3 and TRBJ2-1; 7 bases are shared with TRBD2. The CDR3 has 17 residues. With 0 bases clipped from V and 9 bases from J, the junction kept 14 bases outside the gene matches. Germline-derived CDR1 and CDR2 are ENHRY and SYGVKD. The CDR3 DNA follows: TGTGCCATCAGTGAGTCAGGCGTAGCGGGCCCCGGGGGTGAGCAGTTCTTC. This translates into CAISESGVAGPGGEQFF.

This rearrangement joins TRBV5-1 to TRBJ1-6; D not certain. Deletions cut 1 base from V and 7 bases from J, with 9 bases between. The CDR3 covers 14 residues. Germline CDR1 SGHRS, CDR2 YFSETQ. The CDR3 region is CASSLLSENSPLHF. CDR3 nucleotides: TGCGCCAGCAGCTTGCTCTCAGAAAATTCACCCCTCCACTTT.

The chain recombines TRBV7-2 with TRBJ1-6; the D gene is possibly TRBD1 (5 bases). Trimming shortened V by 3 bases and J by 8 bases, and 11 bases separated the two germline ends. CDR1 is SGHTA and CDR2 is FQGNSA in the germline V gene. The CDR3 runs 14 residues. DNA of the CDR3: TGTGCCAGCAGCTTTCGGGGGTGGGATTCACCCCTCCACTTT. Amino acid sequence: CASSFRGWDSPLHF. Full variable domain (outside the CDR3, taken from reference TRBV7-2 and TRBJ1-6): GAGVSQSPSNKVTEKGKDVELRCDPISGHTALYWYRQSLGQGLEFLIYFQGNSAPDKSGLPSDRFSAERTGGSVSTLTIQRTQQEDSAVYLCASSFRGWDSPLHFGNGTRLTVT.

This chain links TRBV30 with TRBJ1-2; the match to TRBD1 covers 8 bases. The length of the CDR3 is 14 residues. V shed 0 bases and J 8 bases; nucleotides not matched to a gene: 8. CDR1 GTSNPN and CDR2 SVGIG come from the germline V gene (reference sequence). CDR3 coding DNA: TGTGCCTGGAGTGTGGAACAGGGGGTGAAAGGCTACACCTTC. Encoded protein: CAWSVEQGVKGYTF.

This chain links TRBV13 with TRBJ2-5; 8 bases match TRBD2. Trimming took 0 bases from V and 8 from J; bases not matched to a gene: 5. The germline CDR1 and CDR2 sequences are PRHDT and FYEKMQ (reference sequence). CDR3 length equals 14 residues. The CDR3 spells CASSLGGGARTQYF. The DNA for the CDR3 is TGTGCCAGCAGCTTAGGCGGGGGGGCACGAACCCAGTACTTC.

The rearrangement uses TRBV30 and TRBJ1-6, with D hard to call. Trimming took 2 bases from V and 7 from J, leaving 9 bases between them. Germline CDR1 reads GTSNPN; CDR2 reads SVGIG (reference sequence). The CDR3 totals 13 residues. The CDR3 DNA sequence: TGTGCCTGGAGTACACAAACAAATTCACCCCTCCACTTT. As protein: CAWSTQTNSPLHF.

The chain joins TRBV2 to TRBJ2-3; no clear D gene. Trimming took off 7 bases at V and 2 bases at J, with 13 bases between the two ends. The CDR3 consists of 14 residues. Germline loops: CDR1 SNHLY, CDR2 FYNNEI. CDR3 coding DNA: TGTGCCAGCAAGACGGCGGCTAACACAGATACGCAGTATTTT. Amino acid sequence: CASKTAANTDTQYF.

The rearrangement uses TRBV27 and TRBJ1-2; TRBD1 agrees at 9 bases. CDR3 length equals 17 residues. CDR1 is MNHEY, CDR2 SMNVEV, per germline (reference sequence). The V and J ends lost 4 bases and 1 base, in that order; junction bases with no gene match: 10. The CDR3 loop reads CASSSLLRDRDNYGYTF. DNA for the CDR3: TGTGCCAGCAGTTCGCTACTCCGGGACAGGGATAACTATGGCTACACCTTC.

V usage is TRBV5-4 and J usage is TRBJ1-3, with 8 bases aligning to TRBD1. J lost 4 bases, V lost 0 bases, and 9 bases had no gene match. This CDR3 region has 17 residues. Per the germline V gene, CDR1 is SGHNT and CDR2 is YYREEE (reference sequence). CDR3 bases: TGTGCCAGCAGCTTGGATGCAGGGGGCGCATCGGGAAACACCATATATTTT. Protein product: CASSLDAGGASGNTIYF.

The genes are TRBV19 and TRBJ1-5; D remains unclear. Germline CDR1 LNHDA, CDR2 SQIVND (reference sequence). The CDR3 runs to 13 residues. V was pared by 3 bases and J by 11 bases, with 14 bases between. The CDR3 nucleotides are TGTGCCAGTAGTATTTCTCTCGGGCGGGCCCAGCATTTT. Translated, it gives CASSISLGRAQHF.

The rearrangement links TRBV6-4 to TRBJ1-1; D is ambiguous. The germline V gene has CDR1 MRHNA and CDR2 SNTAGT. With 5 bases removed from V and 5 bases from J, the gap between germline ends came to 18 bases. CDR3 length: 15 residues. The CDR3 nucleotides are TGTGCCAGCAGTTCCTCGTTTGACACGGGAACTGAAGCTTTCTTT. This codes for CASSSSFDTGTEAFF.

The chain employs TRBV5-1 and TRBJ2-5; possible D gene TRBD1, 6 bases. The CDR3 length is 14 residues. Germline V gene lookup returns CDR1 SGHRS and CDR2 YFSETQ. V lost 3 bases and J 5 bases, leaving 14 bases between the germline ends. The CDR3: CASSSTGGGETQYF. The CDR3 DNA reads as TGCGCCAGCAGCTCGACAGGAGGTGGGGAGACCCAGTACTTC.

This clone was counted once. The chain recombines TRBV6-6 with TRBJ2-2, with 7 bases lining up with TRBD1. Germline CDR1 reads MNHNY; CDR2 reads SVGAGI (reference sequence). Germline trimming cut 8 bases from V and 2 bases from J; bases unmatched to any gene: 8. The CDR3 has 15 residues. The CDR3, as DNA: TGTGCCAGCCGACAGGGAGCGACAAACACCGGGGAGCTGTTTTTT. Its protein product is CASRQGATNTGELFF.